This entry lists 24 T cell receptor beta chains sequenced from one sample in a study of blood T cell repertoires in COVID-19. TCRdb keeps only in-frame clones here, not all; method: immunoSEQ multiplex PCR. The table has fewer than 150,000 clones, about 77% seen once. Input material: peripheral blood. The receptor source for this set is an elderly man with acute or convalescent COVID-19.

This clone occurred a few times. CDR3: CASSESTGDSPLHF. As DNA, the CDR3 is TGTGCCAGCAGTGAATCGACAGGAGATTCACCCCTCCACTTT. The genes are TRBV6-1 and TRBJ1-6; D is possibly TRBD1 (6 bases). The germline V gene encodes CDR1 MNHNS and CDR2 SASEGT. Trimming removed 2 bases at V and 8 bases at J, with 10 bases between. The CDR3 runs 14 residues.

The chain couples TRBV18 to TRBJ1-1, with 9 bases lining up with TRBD1. The germline gives CDR1 KGHSH, CDR2 LQKENI. The CDR3 consists of 15 residues. J gave up 4 bases and V 4 bases, and 7 bases lay outside the gene matches. The CDR3 nucleotides are TGTGCCAGCTCACTCCTACAGGGGGCCGGCACTGAAGCTTTCTTT. Translated: CASSLLQGAGTEAFF.

The chain combines TRBV7-2 with TRBJ1-6; D unresolved. The germline V gene has CDR1 SGHTA and CDR2 FQGNSA. The CDR3 covers 14 residues. V lost 6 bases and J lost 6, with 12 bases in between. CDR3 sequence reads: CASSFSQANSPLHF. CDR3 DNA: TGTGCCAGCAGTTTTAGTCAAGCTAATTCACCCCTCCACTTT.

V gene TRBV2 combines with J gene TRBJ2-7; maybe TRBD2 (6 bases). V was trimmed by 5 bases and J by 9 bases, leaving 17 bases between them. CDR1 is SNHLY, CDR2 FYNNEI, per germline. This CDR3 contains 13 residues. Here the CDR3 reads CASSSLGDSRQYF. CDR3 nucleotide sequence: TGTGCCAGCAGTTCTCTCGGGGACTCTCGGCAGTACTTC.

This clone appeared once. The junction and the germline gene differ at one end; a read error may be behind it. The CDR3 nucleotides are TGTGCCCGCAGCCAAGAGGGGGCGGGGGGGCGTTTCATAGCCAAAAACATTCAGTACTTC. Protein product: CARSQEGAGGRFIAKNIQYF. The genes are TRBV4-2 and TRBJ2-4; 9 bases agree with TRBD2. Germline CDR1 and CDR2: LGHNA and YNFKEQ. CDR3 length equals 20 residues.

This chain uses TRBV25-1 with TRBJ1-6; D gene uncertain. CDR1 and CDR2 from the germline V gene are MGHDK and SYGVNS. Trimming stripped 3 bases from V and 9 bases from J, with 15 bases between. The CDR3 is 15 residues long. CDR3 sequence (DNA): TGTGCCAGCAGTGACGGAGTAGGTTTCGGTTCACCCCTCCACTTT. Translating it yields CASSDGVGFGSPLHF.

The J gene is TRBJ1-5, the V gene TRBV27, with TRBD1 matching 7 bases. The CDR3 is made up of 14 amino acids. Germline CDR1 is MNHEY and CDR2 is SMNVEV (reference sequence). After removal of 4 bases from V and 7 bases from J, the junction contained 7 bases not matched to a gene. This CDR3 is CASSSTTGRQPQHF. The CDR3 bases are TGTGCCAGCAGTTCTACGACAGGGAGACAGCCCCAGCATTTT.

V is TRBV5-4 and J is TRBJ2-3; tentatively, D is TRBD1 (5 bases). There are 14 residues in the CDR3. Germline loops: CDR1 SGHNT, CDR2 YYREEE (reference sequence). Trimming shortened V by 4 bases and J by 1 base, and 10 bases separated the two germline ends. The CDR3 DNA follows: TGTGCCAGCAGCCTGGACACCCGCACAGATACGCAGTATTTT. Translating gives CASSLDTRTDTQYF.

This clone was found a few times. The chain links TRBV4-1 to TRBJ2-1; 11 nucleotides align to TRBD1. Germline CDR1 MGHRA, CDR2 YSYEKL. Trimming took 3 bases from V and 3 from J; bases not matched to a gene: 4. CDR3 size: 16 residues. CDR3: CASSQGQGVVYNEQFF. The CDR3 bases are TGCGCCAGCAGCCAGGGACAGGGGGTAGTCTACAATGAGCAGTTCTTC.

The chain uses TRBV30 and TRBJ1-5; unclear D gene. This CDR3 region has 14 residues. Germline CDR1 reads GTSNPN; CDR2 reads SVGIG (reference sequence). Trimming stripped 3 bases from V and 6 bases from J, with 15 bases between. The CDR3 DNA reads as TGTGCCTGGAGGGGGAAGGGCGGGGTTCAGCCCCAGCATTTT. Protein sequence: CAWRGKGGVQPQHF.

This chain uses TRBV19 with TRBJ1-2; TRBD1 agrees at 7 bases. The germline V gene has CDR1 LNHDA and CDR2 SQIVND (reference sequence). J gave up 8 bases and V 4 bases, and 4 bases lay outside the gene matches. This CDR3 has 12 residues. Written as DNA, the CDR3 is TGTGCCAGTAGTACCTGGACAGGCGGCTACACCTTC. Translated: CASSTWTGGYTF.

V is TRBV4-1 and J is TRBJ2-7; 7 positions match TRBD1. Germline V gene lookup returns CDR1 MGHRA and CDR2 YSYEKL. V lost 4 bases, J lost 4 bases, and 7 bases stayed unmatched. This CDR3 has 14 residues. The CDR3 nucleotides are TGCGCCAGCAGCCGGAGAGGGGGCAGGTACGAGCAGTACTTC. The encoded protein is CASSRRGGRYEQYF.

The table lists this clone with a few counts. The CDR3 DNA sequence: TGTGCCAGCAGTTTAGGGGGGGAAGCTTTCTTT. Its translation: CASSLGGEAFF. This chain connects TRBV27 to TRBJ1-1, with D tentatively TRBD1 (5 bases). This CDR3 is built from 11 residues. V gave up 2 bases and J gave up 8 bases, with 6 bases separating them. Germline values: CDR1 MNHEY, CDR2 SMNVEV (reference sequence).

A single count supports this clone. The chain couples TRBV2 to TRBJ2-6; D perhaps matches TRBD2 (5 bases). Trimming stripped 4 bases from V and 2 bases from J, with 15 bases between. The CDR3 is 17 amino acids. From germline, CDR1 is SNHLY and CDR2 FYNNEI. In DNA, the CDR3 is TGTGCCAGCAGTGCGGAGGTATTAGGTACTGGGGCCAACGTCCTGACTTTC. This gives the protein CASSAEVLGTGANVLTF.

The genes are TRBV5-1 and TRBJ1-6, with 8 bases fitting TRBD1. Trimming removed 4 bases from V and 7 bases from J; junction bases left unmatched: 10. Per germline, CDR1 SGHRS and CDR2 YFSETQ. The CDR3 contains 16 residues. CDR3 coding DNA: TGCGCCAGCAGCCCTGGGGGCAGGGGGCTCAATTCACCCCTCCACTTT. Protein product: CASSPGGRGLNSPLHF. Full variable domain (missing parts from reference TRBV5-1 and TRBJ1-6): KAGVTQTPRYLIKTRGQQVTLSCSPISGHRSVSWYQQTPGQGLQFLFEYFSETQRNKGNFPGRFSGRQFSNSRSEMNVSTLELGDSALYLCASSPGGRGLNSPLHFGNGTRLTVT.

This chain connects TRBV5-5 to TRBJ2-7; 9 bases are shared with TRBD1. In germline, CDR1 is SGHKS, CDR2 YYEKEE (reference sequence). The CDR3 covers 15 residues. V lost 1 base, J lost 4 bases, and 6 bases stayed unmatched. The DNA of the CDR3 is TGTGCCAGCAGCTTGCTTGGACAGGGGAGGTACGAGCAGTACTTC. It translates to CASSLLGQGRYEQYF.

The V call is TRBV2, the J call TRBJ1-4, with D tentatively TRBD1 (6 bases). From germline, CDR1 is SNHLY and CDR2 FYNNEI. The CDR3 has 17 amino acids. V lost 4 bases to trimming and J lost 2 bases, with 17 bases between them. DNA of the CDR3: TGTGCCAGCAGTGGAATCTCGGGGGGCGGGACTAATGAAAAACTGTTTTTT. This codes for CASSGISGGGTNEKLFF.

The chain uses TRBV5-4 and TRBJ2-3; D remains unclear. The V gene's germline CDR1 is SGHNT and CDR2 YYREEE (reference sequence). This CDR3 is built from 15 residues. Trimming left V 0 bases short and J 4 bases short, with 12 bases between. The CDR3 loop reads CASSLASTLSDTQYF. In DNA form, the CDR3 reads TGTGCCAGCAGCTTGGCCTCAACTCTGTCAGATACGCAGTATTTT.

CDR3 residues: CASSYGQNQETQYF. CDR3 sequence (DNA): TGTGCCAGCAGTTACGGACAGAACCAAGAGACCCAGTACTTC. This rearrangement joins TRBV6-5 to TRBJ2-5; tentative D call: TRBD1 (6 bases). The V end was cut by 2 bases, the J end by 0 bases, with 7 bases between. The germline V gene has CDR1 MNHEY and CDR2 SVGAGI. CDR3 length: 14 amino acids.

This clone was seen only a few times. This chain uses TRBV28 with TRBJ2-7; 7 nucleotides align to TRBD1. The V gene's germline CDR1 is MDHEN and CDR2 SYDVKM. Germline trimming cut 11 bases from V and 3 bases from J; bases unmatched to any gene: 7. The CDR3 spans 12 residues. The CDR3 sequence is CAGSGQNYEQYF. The CDR3 DNA follows: TGTGCCGGATCGGGACAGAACTACGAGCAGTACTTC.

The rearrangement uses TRBV3-1 (or the pseudogene TRBV3-2) and TRBJ1-1, with 9 bases that match TRBD1. The CDR3 is 16 residues long. CDR1 LGHDT and CDR2 YNNKEL come from the germline V gene (reference sequence). After removal of 2 bases from V and 2 bases from J, the junction contained 6 bases not matched to a gene. CDR3 protein: CASSQPGQGKNTEAFF. DNA of the CDR3: TGTGCCAGCAGCCAACCGGGACAGGGAAAAAACACTGAAGCTTTCTTT.

V is TRBV7-2 and J is TRBJ1-5; D not resolved. V gave up 1 base and J gave up 2 bases, with 9 bases separating them. Germline V lookup: CDR1 SGHTA, CDR2 FQGNSA. The CDR3 extends over 15 amino acids. Here the CDR3 DNA reads TGTGCCAGCAGCTTAGAAAGTACTGGCAATCAGCCCCAGCATTTT. This sequence encodes CASSLESTGNQPQHF.

V is TRBV6-1 and J is TRBJ2-7; D is unclear. The CDR3 contains 11 residues. Deletions cut 2 bases from V and 8 bases from J, with 7 bases between. From germline, CDR1 is MNHNS and CDR2 SASEGT. CDR3 DNA: TGTGCCAGCAGTGAACCGAGGCAGCAGTACTTC. This codes for CASSEPRQQYF.

The gene calls are TRBV4-3 and TRBJ2-4, with D uncertain. Germline V gene data show CDR1 as LGHNA and CDR2 as YSLEER. Trimming shortened V by 2 bases and J by 0 bases, and 5 bases separated the two germline ends. The CDR3 runs to 14 residues. The CDR3 DNA reads as TGCGCCAGCAGCCAATCTCTAGCCAAAAACATTCAGTACTTC. Translated: CASSQSLAKNIQYF.